A single T cell receptor (beta chain) is shown here with its context. Germline CDR1 reads SNHLY; CDR2 reads FYNNEI. This CDR3 contains 16 residues. J was trimmed by 4 bases and V by 2 bases; bases with no gene match: 7. Per the original methods: Cell counts per sample came from amplifying reference gene primers. TCRdb keeps only in-frame clones here, not all; method: immunoSEQ multiplex PCR. The V and J calls and the clone size are those of that table, but D and trimming were determined from the DNA. The table has around 450,000 clones, nearly 90% seen once. This record belongs to a study of blood T cell repertoires in COVID-19. In the study overall: The United States, Italy and Spain provided the acute and convalescent COVID-19 samples.

Across about two dozen US areas, participants ranged in age from 18 to 89 years. Grouping used clinical history reported by participants in a survey and questionnaire. This rearrangement joins TRBV2 to TRBJ2-7; TRBD2 agrees at 11 bases. The TCR was taken from a woman aged 18-29 years with acute COVID-19. What was sequenced was PBMCs or T cells enriched from blood (not recorded which). The CDR3 region has the DNA TGTGCCAGCAGTGAAAGTGGTCTAGCGGGAGGTTACGAGCAGTACTTC. Its protein product is CASSESGLAGGYEQYF.